These 22 T cell receptor beta chains were sequenced from one sample in a study of OX40 agonist ivuxolimab in advanced cancers. Repertoires were generated with immunoSEQ multiplex PCR, while TCRdb's copy carries only in-frame clones and drops some. The data show approximately 61,000 clones, roughly nine tenths seen once. The source material was CD4+ or CD8+ T cells sorted from blood, sampled in a trial of the OX40 agonist ivuxolimab. The receptors originated from an adult with an advanced solid tumor such as melanoma, head and neck, liver or kidney cancer.

The V and J genes are TRBV5-1 and TRBJ2-7; D is tentatively TRBD1 or TRBD2 (5 bases each). This CDR3 has 16 residues. Germline V lookup: CDR1 SGHRS, CDR2 YFSETQ. The V gene lost 0 bases and the J gene lost 2 bases, with 15 bases spanning the gap. CDR3 residues: CASSLAAGTDTYEQYF. CDR3 in DNA: TGCGCCAGCAGCTTGGCCGCTGGGACCGATACCTACGAGCAGTACTTC.

This chain links TRBV5-1 with TRBJ1-4, with D possibly TRBD1 on 6 matching bases. The CDR3 sequence is 13 residues long. Trimming left V 0 bases short and J 12 bases short, with 12 bases between. CDR1 and CDR2 (germline): SGHRS, YFSETQ. This CDR3 reads CASSLVLGGELFF. The CDR3 DNA is TGCGCCAGCAGCTTGGTATTAGGGGGTGAACTGTTTTTT.

This clone has a single count. The V call is TRBV27, the J call TRBJ1-5; 10 bases are a match to TRBD1. V shed 6 bases, J shed 5 bases, and the junction held 4 bases outside the gene matches. This CDR3 is 14 amino acids long. In germline, CDR1 is MNHEY, CDR2 SMNVEV (reference sequence). For the CDR3, the DNA is TGTGCCAGCAGCTCCGGACAGGGGGATCAGCCCCAGCATTTT. Translated: CASSSGQGDQPQHF.

The rearrangement uses TRBV2 and TRBJ1-2; D possibly corresponds to TRBD1 (6 bases). The CDR3 runs to 14 residues. Germline values: CDR1 SNHLY, CDR2 FYNNEI. V lost 6 bases to trimming and J lost 6 bases, with 17 bases between them. As DNA, the CDR3 is TGTGCCAGCAGCCTACGGACAGATTCGGATGGCTACACCTTC. This gives the protein CASSLRTDSDGYTF.

This clone has only one observation. The chain joins TRBV6-6 to TRBJ2-5; D perhaps matches TRBD2 (7 bases). CDR1 and CDR2 (germline): MNHNY, SVGAGI (reference sequence). The CDR3 loop spans 13 amino acids. V gave up 4 bases and J gave up 5 bases, with 11 bases separating them. CDR3 in amino acids: CASSFGGHETQYF. CDR3 nucleotide sequence: TGTGCCAGCAGTTTCGGGGGGCACGAGACCCAGTACTTC.

The genes are TRBV10-3 and TRBJ2-6; unclear D gene. The germline V and J ends were trimmed by 3 bases and 0 bases, with 9 bases remaining between them. Germline V lookup: CDR1 ENHRY, CDR2 SYGVKD. The length of the CDR3 is 16 residues. This CDR3 reads CAISERWSSGANVLTF. Written as DNA, the CDR3 is TGTGCCATCAGTGAAAGGTGGAGCTCTGGGGCCAACGTCCTGACTTTC.

The V call is TRBV4-3, the J call TRBJ1-1; weak D call: TRBD1 (5 bases). V was trimmed by 1 base and J by 0 bases, leaving 15 bases between them. The CDR3 is made up of 17 amino acids. The V gene's germline CDR1 is LGHNA and CDR2 YSLEER. The CDR3 DNA reads as TGCGCCAGCAGCCAAGCAACAGGAACCTTAATGAACACTGAAGCTTTCTTT. Its protein product is CASSQATGTLMNTEAFF.

This clone was detected once. The chain employs TRBV7-9 and TRBJ2-2; 7 bases align to TRBD2. V dropped 0 bases and J dropped 7; count of bases not matched to a gene: 11. CDR1 and CDR2 from the germline V gene are SEHNR and FQNEAQ (reference sequence). CDR3 size: 17 residues. CDR3 sequence (DNA): TGTGCCAGCAGCTTAGCGGGAGGGCCAGATTTGAGCGGGGAGCTGTTTTTT. Translated, it gives CASSLAGGPDLSGELFF. Based on the CDR3 plus reference TRBV7-9 and TRBJ2-2, the full variable domain is DTGVSQNPRHKITKRGQNVTFRCDPISEHNRLYWYRQTLGQGPEFLTYFQNEAQLEKSRLLSDRFSAERPKGSFSTLEIQRTEQGDSAMYLCASSLAGGPDLSGELFFGEGSRLTVL.

This clone has only one observation. The gene calls are TRBV19 and TRBJ1-6; 11 bases map to TRBD1. Trimming cost V 6 bases and J 9 bases; bases outside gene matches: 4. CDR3 size: 14 residues. The germline CDR1 and CDR2 sequences are LNHDA and SQIVND (reference sequence). The CDR3 DNA is TGTGCCAGTAGCCCGGACAGGGGGCTTTCACCCCTCCACTTT. Encoded protein: CASSPDRGLSPLHF.

This clone turned up a few times. The rearrangement uses TRBV7-9 and TRBJ1-5; D is unclear. This CDR3 has 12 residues. Per the germline V gene, CDR1 is SEHNR and CDR2 is FQNEAQ (reference sequence). V lost 4 bases and J lost 3, with 4 bases in between. CDR3 DNA sequence: TGTGCCAGCAGCTATGACAATCAGCCCCAGCATTTT. It translates to CASSYDNQPQHF.

The chain has TRBV7-9 and TRBJ2-3, with D possibly being TRBD1 (6 bases). The CDR3 consists of 17 residues. Trimming stripped 5 bases from V and 1 base from J, with 19 bases between. CDR1 and CDR2 (germline): SEHNR, FQNEAQ (reference sequence). The CDR3 protein is CASSPRLGQSGTDTQYF. The CDR3 region has the DNA TGTGCCAGCAGCCCCAGACTCGGACAGTCTGGCACAGATACGCAGTATTTT.

The V call is TRBV10-3, the J call TRBJ2-1, with 13 bases that match TRBD2. CDR3 size: 14 residues. Germline-derived CDR1 and CDR2 are ENHRY and SYGVKD. Trimming removed 4 bases from V and 6 bases from J; junction bases left unmatched: 0. CDR3 DNA sequence: TGTGCCATCAGTGGGACTAGCGGGGGCAATGAGCAGTTCTTC. Translated: CAISGTSGGNEQFF.

The gene calls are TRBV5-1 and TRBJ2-5; D remains ambiguous. Germline-derived CDR1 and CDR2 are SGHRS and YFSETQ. Trimming took off 0 bases at V and 5 bases at J, with 5 bases between the two ends. The CDR3 length is 12 residues. Written as DNA, the CDR3 is TGCGCCAGCAGCTTGGCACTCGAGACCCAGTACTTC. This sequence encodes CASSLALETQYF.

The chain uses TRBV7-6 and TRBJ2-5; TRBD2 matches at 15 bases. Germline V gene data show CDR1 as SGHVS and CDR2 as FNYEAQ. This CDR3 is built from 16 residues. The ends lost 8 bases at V and 4 bases at J; junction bases unmatched: 8. This chain's CDR3 is CASGRGLAGGVETQYF. The CDR3 DNA follows: TGTGCCAGCGGCCGGGGACTAGCGGGGGGTGTAGAGACCCAGTACTTC.

The chain combines TRBV7-6 with TRBJ2-3; tentatively, D is TRBD1 (7 bases). The CDR3 is made up of 15 amino acids. V dropped 5 bases and J dropped 0 bases, with 12 bases sitting between them. Per the germline V gene, CDR1 is SGHVS and CDR2 is FNYEAQ. CDR3 sequence: CASSPTGRSTDTQYF. CDR3 DNA sequence: TGTGCCAGCAGCCCGACAGGGAGGAGCACAGATACGCAGTATTTT.

The chain uses TRBV2 and TRBJ2-1; perhaps TRBD1 as D (6 bases). The V gene lost 4 bases and the J gene lost 10 bases, with 17 bases spanning the gap. Germline V lookup: CDR1 SNHLY, CDR2 FYNNEI. The CDR3 is 14 residues long. CDR3 sequence reads: CASSGVQGRLEQFF. CDR3 in DNA: TGTGCCAGCAGTGGGGTACAGGGAAGACTCGAGCAGTTCTTC.

The chain has TRBV7-2 and TRBJ2-7; D may be TRBD2 (6 bases). Per the germline V gene, CDR1 is SGHTA and CDR2 is FQGNSA. The V gene lost 4 bases and the J gene lost 3 bases, with 16 bases spanning the gap. The CDR3 length is 15 residues. The CDR3 spells CASSSVGGGVYEQYF. The CDR3 coding sequence is TGTGCCAGCAGCTCAGTCGGGGGAGGCGTCTACGAGCAGTACTTC.

In DNA form, the CDR3 reads TGTGCCAGCAGCTTACGACTAGCGGGGTTGTACGAGCAGTACTTC. Translation gives CASSLRLAGLYEQYF. V is TRBV7-2 and J is TRBJ2-7; 11 nucleotides match TRBD2. The CDR3 has 15 amino acids. V was pared by 2 bases and J by 4 bases, with 4 bases of the junction left unmatched. Germline values: CDR1 SGHTA, CDR2 FQGNSA.

J is TRBJ2-5 and V is TRBV7-9, with D possibly matching TRBD2 (6 bases). CDR1 is SEHNR, CDR2 FQNEAQ, per germline (reference sequence). Trimming pared 0 bases from V and 4 bases from J, leaving 9 bases between. The CDR3 consists of 14 residues. Here the CDR3 DNA reads TGTGCCAGCAGCTTAGCGCTGGGGGGAGAGACCCAGTACTTC. Translated: CASSLALGGETQYF.

This clone came up once. The chain links TRBV7-2 to TRBJ2-5; weak D call: TRBD1 (6 bases). There are 15 residues in the CDR3. Deletions cut 1 base from V and 4 bases from J, with 13 bases between. Germline loops: CDR1 SGHTA, CDR2 FQGNSA. The CDR3 is CASSLGLTGGETQYF. The CDR3 bases are TGTGCCAGCAGCTTAGGCCTGACAGGCGGAGAGACCCAGTACTTC. Full variable domain (remainder filled in from reference TRBV7-2 and TRBJ2-5): GAGVSQSPSNKVTEKGKDVELRCDPISGHTALYWYRQSLGQGLEFLIYFQGNSAPDKSGLPSDRFSAERTGGSVSTLTIQRTQQEDSAVYLCASSLGLTGGETQYFGPGTRLLVL.

The rearrangement uses TRBV7-9 and TRBJ1-2, with D possibly being TRBD1 (6 bases). The germline CDR1 and CDR2 sequences are SEHNR and FQNEAQ (reference sequence). The CDR3 length is 16 residues. The V end lost 5 bases, the J end lost 7 bases, and 23 bases lay between the germline ends. This CDR3 reads CASSPFRGPEGGGYTF. The CDR3 bases are TGTGCCAGCAGCCCTTTCAGGGGACCCGAGGGGGGTGGCTACACCTTC. Variable domain in full (rest from reference TRBV7-9 and TRBJ1-2): DTGVSQNPRHKITKRGQNVTFRCDPISEHNRLYWYRQTLGQGPEFLTYFQNEAQLEKSRLLSDRFSAERPKGSFSTLEIQRTEQGDSAMYLCASSPFRGPEGGGYTFGSGTRLTVV.

CDR3 region: CASSLALGSNYGYTF. Written as DNA, the CDR3 is TGTGCCAGCAGCTTGGCCCTGGGCAGCAACTATGGCTACACCTTC. The V and J genes are TRBV5-8 and TRBJ1-2, with D uncertain. The CDR3 spans 15 residues. CDR1 SGHTS and CDR2 YDEGEE come from the germline V gene. The V and J ends lost 0 bases and 2 bases respectively, with 11 bases between them.